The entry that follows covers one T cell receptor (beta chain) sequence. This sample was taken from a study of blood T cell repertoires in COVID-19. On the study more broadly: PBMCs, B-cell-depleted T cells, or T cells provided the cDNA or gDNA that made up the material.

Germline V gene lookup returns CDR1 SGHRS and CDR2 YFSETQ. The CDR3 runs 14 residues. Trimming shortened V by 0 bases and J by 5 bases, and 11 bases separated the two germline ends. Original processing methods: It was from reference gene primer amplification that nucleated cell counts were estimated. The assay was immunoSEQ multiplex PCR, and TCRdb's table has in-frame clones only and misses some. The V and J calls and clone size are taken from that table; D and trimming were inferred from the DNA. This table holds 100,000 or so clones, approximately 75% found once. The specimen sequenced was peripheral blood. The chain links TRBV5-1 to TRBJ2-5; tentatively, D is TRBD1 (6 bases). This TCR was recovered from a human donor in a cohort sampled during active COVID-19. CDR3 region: CASSLAGVRETQYF. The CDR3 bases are TGCGCCAGCAGCTTGGCAGGGGTCCGGGAGACCCAGTACTTC.